This T cell receptor (beta chain) was retrieved from a study of tissue T cells after allogeneic stem cell transplantation. Autopsy tissues included GI tract, liver, skin and lymphoid organs. Study-wide points: The study did not identify alloreactive or antigen-specific tissue TCRs, and some clones might be persisting host cells.

Measured with immunoSEQ multiplex PCR; TCRdb has only the in-frame clones, and not every one. The sample gives almost 7,500 clones, around 80% of which show up once; 13% to 15% is in the top ten. As regards this clone: Its antigen remains unknown.

The sample in question was skin, obtained at autopsy. The TCR sequence derives from a male patient of 60 years or more with steroid-refractory graft-versus-host disease after an allogeneic stem cell transplant. Some of the T cells might come from the graft donor.

The CDR3 DNA reads as TGTGCCAGCAGCGTAGGGACTAGCGGGGGGAGCTCCTACAATGAGCAGTTCTTC. The encoded protein is CASSVGTSGGSSYNEQFF. The gene calls are TRBV9 and TRBJ2-1; 14 bases match TRBD2. With 0 bases clipped from V and 0 bases from J, the junction kept 2 bases outside the gene matches. CDR1 and CDR2 from the germline V gene are SGDLS and YYNGEE. This CDR3 spans 18 amino acids.